The 27 T cell receptor beta chains given below trace back to one sample, sequenced in a study of vaccination effects on CD4 cells after COVID-19. Repertoires were generated with immunoSEQ multiplex PCR, while TCRdb's copy carries only in-frame clones and drops some. The table shows about 54,000 clones, with 75% to 90% occurring only once. For these TCRs, the target antigens are not known. Antigen-specific CD4+ T cells expanded by the ViraFEST assay with viral peptide pools were then sequenced. At the end of over 8 days of culture, CD4+ T cells were isolated. This specimen consisted of CD4+ T cells from PBMCs cultured with HCoV-229E spike peptides, obtained before COVID-19 vaccination. Receptors originate from a human donor who received a COVID-19 vaccine.

V and J are TRBV12-5 and TRBJ2-1; TRBD2 agrees at 14 bases. Per germline, CDR1 LGHNT and CDR2 FRNRAP. The CDR3 spans 15 residues. V was clipped by 5 bases and J by 10 bases; unmatched bases: 7. In DNA, the CDR3 is TGTGCTAGTGGTCTTGGACTAGCGGGGGGCGGAGAGCAGTTCTTC. Residues: CASGLGLAGGGEQFF.

The chain recombines TRBV6-5 with TRBJ2-5, with 7 positions matching TRBD2. V dropped 3 bases and J dropped 5; count of bases not matched to a gene: 3. Germline CDR1 MNHEY, CDR2 SVGAGI. The CDR3 is made up of 13 amino acids. CDR3 amino acids: CASSYARGETQYF. The CDR3, as DNA: TGTGCCAGCAGTTATGCGCGGGGGGAGACCCAGTACTTC.

The chain is built from TRBV29-1 and TRBJ1-2; D unresolved. Per germline, CDR1 SQVTM and CDR2 ANQGSEA. The length of the CDR3 is 13 residues. The V and J ends lost 3 bases and 4 bases respectively, with 12 bases between them. The CDR3 protein is CSVDSAGVYGYTF. In nucleotides, the CDR3 is TGCAGCGTTGACTCAGCGGGTGTCTATGGCTACACCTTC.

This clone was detected a few times. J is TRBJ1-2 and V is TRBV12-3 or TRBV12-4, with a tentative D call TRBD1 (5 bases). With 5 bases removed from V and 2 bases from J, the gap between germline ends came to 9 bases. This CDR3 comprises 13 residues. CDR3 coding DNA: TGTGCCAGCAGTCCCTCAGGGAACTATGGCTACACCTTC. Its protein product is CASSPSGNYGYTF.

The rearrangement links TRBV5-1 to TRBJ2-3, with D possibly TRBD2 on 6 matching bases. Germline values: CDR1 SGHRS, CDR2 YFSETQ. The CDR3 extends over 14 amino acids. V was cut by 7 bases and J by 5 bases, with 17 bases left in between. The CDR3 DNA reads TGCGCCAGCGGACGGGGCGGGGTGGGAGATACGCAGTATTTT. It is translated as CASGRGGVGDTQYF.

The chain joins TRBV30 to TRBJ2-5, with 8 bases lining up with TRBD1. This CDR3 has 14 residues. Germline V gene data show CDR1 as GTSNPN and CDR2 as SVGIG (reference sequence). Trimming took 4 bases from V and 5 from J; bases not matched to a gene: 9. CDR3 sequence: CAWTAPGGVETQYF. The CDR3 DNA reads TGTGCCTGGACCGCTCCAGGGGGCGTGGAGACCCAGTACTTC. Drawing the rest from reference TRBV30 and TRBJ2-5, the complete variable domain is SQTIHQWPATLVQPVGSPLSLECTVEGTSNPNLYWYRQAAGRGLQLLFYSVGIGQISSEVPQNLSASRPQDRQFILSSKKLLLSDSGFYLCAWTAPGGVETQYFGPGTRLLVL.

The rearrangement uses TRBV18 and TRBJ2-6; D not resolved. The CDR3 totals 13 residues. In germline, CDR1 is KGHSH, CDR2 LQKENI. Trimming left V 3 bases short and J 4 bases short, with 4 bases between. The CDR3 nucleotides are TGTGCCAGCTCACCTGGGGGGGCCAACGTCCTGACTTTC. Translation gives CASSPGGANVLTF.

J is TRBJ2-5 and V is TRBV7-2; 7 bases line up with TRBD1. Germline values: CDR1 SGHTA, CDR2 FQGNSA. The CDR3 is made up of 14 amino acids. Germline trimming cut 5 bases from V and 5 bases from J; bases unmatched to any gene: 8. CDR3 coding DNA: TGTGCCAGCAGCCGCGACAGGGTATACGAGACCCAGTACTTC. As protein: CASSRDRVYETQYF.

This chain links TRBV5-5 with TRBJ2-1; TRBD2 matches at 10 bases. CDR1 and CDR2 (germline): SGHKS, YYEKEE (reference sequence). Germline trimming cut 4 bases from V and 0 bases from J; bases unmatched to any gene: 1. The CDR3 has 15 amino acids. The CDR3 DNA reads as TGTGCCAGCAGCCTAGCGGGGGACTCCTACAATGAGCAGTTCTTC. Translation gives CASSLAGDSYNEQFF.

V and J are TRBV5-8 and TRBJ1-1; D unresolved. Trimming cost V 7 bases and J 0 bases, with 19 bases left between them. This CDR3 comprises 16 residues. Germline V gene sequence: CDR1 SGHTS, CDR2 YDEGEE. CDR3 loop: CASPKVEGTMNTEAFF. CDR3 coding DNA: TGTGCCAGCCCGAAAGTTGAGGGTACCATGAACACTGAAGCTTTCTTT. Looking up the rest from reference TRBV5-8 and TRBJ1-1 gives the full variable domain: EAGVTQSPTHLIKTRGQQATLRCSPISGHTSVYWYQQALGLGLQFLLWYDEGEERNRGNFPPRFSGRQFPNYSSELNVNALELEDSALYLCASPKVEGTMNTEAFFGQGTRLTVV.

CDR3 sequence reads: CASRFTGGDTGELFF. For the CDR3, the DNA is TGCGCCAGCAGATTTACAGGGGGCGACACCGGGGAGCTGTTTTTT. The chain carries TRBV5-1 and TRBJ2-2; 9 nucleotides line up with TRBD1. From germline, CDR1 is SGHRS and CDR2 YFSETQ. The junction had 5 bases not matched to a gene; V was cut back by 5 bases and J by 3 bases. The CDR3 is 15 amino acids.

This sequence joins TRBV30 and TRBJ2-7; D uncertain. The CDR3 runs to 13 residues. Germline CDR1 reads GTSNPN; CDR2 reads SVGIG (reference sequence). V lost 1 base and J lost 2, with 9 bases in between. The CDR3 loop reads CAWSGEGTYEQYV. In DNA form, the CDR3 reads TGTGCCTGGAGTGGGGAAGGAACCTACGAGCAGTACGTC.

The chain joins TRBV2 to TRBJ2-2; 8 nucleotides match TRBD1. J gave up 3 bases and V 6 bases, and 3 bases lay outside the gene matches. CDR3 size: 14 residues. Germline lookup yields CDR1 SNHLY and CDR2 FYNNEI. The CDR3 nucleotides read TGTGCCAGCAGAGGACAGGGATACACCGGGGAGCTGTTTTTT. Encoded protein: CASRGQGYTGELFF.

The rearrangement joins TRBV4-3 to TRBJ2-3, with D perhaps assigned TRBD1 or TRBD2 (6 bases each). V gave up 0 bases and J gave up 3 bases, with 16 bases separating them. The CDR3 length is 17 residues. The germline CDR1 and CDR2 sequences are LGHNA and YSLEER. In DNA, the CDR3 is TGCGCCAGCAGCCAAGATCCGGGGGCCTTTTTTACAGATACGCAGTATTTT. It is translated as CASSQDPGAFFTDTQYF.

This sequence joins TRBV24-1 and TRBJ2-7; tentatively, D is TRBD1 or TRBD2 (5 bases each). V lost 1 base to trimming and J lost 1 base, with 13 bases between them. CDR3 size: 16 residues. Looked up from germline, CDR1 is KGHDR and CDR2 is SFDVKD. The CDR3 nucleotides read TGTGCCACCAGTGATTTTGGCAGGGACGCATCCTACGAGCAGTACGTC. This gives the protein CATSDFGRDASYEQYV.

The chain uses TRBV20-1 and TRBJ2-3; D may be TRBD1 or TRBD2 (6 bases each). The germline CDR1 and CDR2 sequences are DFQATT and SNEGSKA (reference sequence). The CDR3 sequence is 15 residues long. Trimming took 3 bases from V and 5 from J, leaving 18 bases between them. In DNA, the CDR3 is TGCAGTGCTAGTCGTGGAGGGGGTGGGGGAGATACGCAGTATTTT. Its translation: CSASRGGGGGDTQYF.

This chain links TRBV18 with TRBJ2-2; unclear D gene. Germline V lookup: CDR1 KGHSH, CDR2 LQKENI. The CDR3 runs to 14 residues. Trimming took off 6 bases at V and 4 bases at J, with 12 bases between the two ends. The DNA for the CDR3 is TGTGCCAGCTCGTCGACTCTCCGCACCGGGGAGCTGTTTTTT. As protein: CASSSTLRTGELFF.

This clone has more than one count but fewer than ten. The chain carries TRBV6-6 and TRBJ1-4; D not certain. Germline lookup yields CDR1 MNHNY and CDR2 SVGAGI (reference sequence). The germline V and J ends were trimmed by 5 bases and 0 bases, with 10 bases remaining between them. CDR3 length: 15 amino acids. The CDR3 region has the DNA TGTGCCAGCAGTATGGACGGGGCAACTAATGAAAAACTGTTTTTT. Its protein product is CASSMDGATNEKLFF.

V gene TRBV7-2 combines with J gene TRBJ2-5, with TRBD2 matching 7 bases. The germline CDR1 and CDR2 sequences are SGHTA and FQGNSA. With V trimmed by 2 bases and J by 9 bases, 6 bases remained unmatched. CDR3 size: 13 residues. The CDR3 DNA reads TGTGCCAGCAGCTTACCGGGGGGTGGGGCCCAGTACTTC. As protein: CASSLPGGGAQYF.

The V gene is TRBV9, the J gene TRBJ2-1; 11 bases match TRBD2. The CDR3 totals 17 residues. Germline V gene lookup returns CDR1 SGDLS and CDR2 YYNGEE. The V gene end was trimmed by 0 bases and the J gene end by 10 bases; junction bases not matched to a gene: 12. Here the CDR3 reads CASSVAGIAGGPREQFF. DNA of the CDR3: TGTGCCAGCAGCGTAGCTGGGATAGCGGGGGGGCCCCGGGAGCAGTTCTTC.

This clone was seen a single time. V and J are TRBV27 and TRBJ1-1; 7 positions match TRBD1. Germline V gene data show CDR1 as MNHEY and CDR2 as SMNVEV (reference sequence). The CDR3 runs 15 residues. V shed 4 bases, J shed 4 bases, and the junction held 9 bases outside the gene matches. The CDR3 DNA is TGTGCCAGCAGTTCCGTGAACAGGGGAGTCACTGAAGCTTTCTTT. Residues: CASSSVNRGVTEAFF.

V usage is TRBV9 and J usage is TRBJ1-3, with no clear D. Trimming left V 4 bases short and J 4 bases short, with 15 bases between. CDR1 SGDLS and CDR2 YYNGEE come from the germline V gene. The CDR3 spans 15 residues. Here the CDR3 reads CASSPRDGVGNTIYF. CDR3 in DNA: TGTGCCAGCAGCCCCCGTGATGGGGTCGGAAACACCATATATTTT.

This clone was found once. This sample includes further DNA sequences coding for the same CDR3. The rearrangement links TRBV6-5 to TRBJ2-5; D may be TRBD1 or TRBD2 (6 bases each). This CDR3 region has 14 residues. From germline, CDR1 is MNHEY and CDR2 SVGAGI. V lost 0 bases, J lost 2 bases, and 7 bases lay in between. The CDR3 coding sequence is TGTGCCAGCAGTTACTCAGGGGGGCAAGAGACCCAGTACTTC. Its translation: CASSYSGGQETQYF.

The V and J genes are TRBV7-3 and TRBJ1-1; D possibly corresponds to TRBD1 (5 bases). Trimming pared 6 bases from V and 2 bases from J, leaving 13 bases between. Per the germline V gene, CDR1 is SGHTA and CDR2 is FQGTGA. This CDR3 is 14 amino acids long. The CDR3 sequence is CASSTGASNTEAFF. CDR3 in DNA: TGTGCCAGCAGTACAGGTGCCTCTAACACTGAAGCTTTCTTT.

The chain is built from TRBV2 and TRBJ1-6; D remains unclear. With 2 bases removed from V and 5 bases from J, the gap between germline ends came to 10 bases. CDR1 and CDR2 from the germline V gene are SNHLY and FYNNEI. This CDR3 has 15 residues. The DNA of the CDR3 is TGTGCCAGCAGTGAATCCCATTCCGATAATTCACCCCTCCACTTT. It specifies CASSESHSDNSPLHF.

This chain joins TRBV3-1 (or the pseudogene TRBV3-2) and TRBJ1-3; D is unresolved. The CDR3 has 15 residues. Germline values: CDR1 LGHDT, CDR2 YNNKEL (reference sequence). Trimming left V 0 bases short and J 4 bases short, with 10 bases between. CDR3 in amino acids: CASSQEVAPGNTIYF. In DNA, the CDR3 is TGTGCCAGCAGCCAAGAGGTCGCTCCCGGAAACACCATATATTTT.

The chain couples TRBV19 to TRBJ2-2, with unresolved D. V shed 6 bases and J shed 2 bases, with 16 bases lying between them. Germline CDR1 is LNHDA and CDR2 is SQIVND (reference sequence). The CDR3 spans 16 residues. CDR3 in DNA: TGTGCCAGTAGGAACCAGCCCGAGGCCAACACCGGGGAGCTGTTTTTT. Translated, it gives CASRNQPEANTGELFF. The full variable domain, with the rest looked up from reference TRBV19 and TRBJ2-2, is DGGITQSPKYLFRKEGQNVTLSCEQNLNHDAMYWYRQDPGQGLRLIYYSQIVNDFQKGDIAEGYSVSREKKESFPLTVTSAQKNPTAFYLCASRNQPEANTGELFFGEGSRLTVL.